This section outlines one T cell receptor beta chain sequence together with its context. Its antigen is unknown. The V end was cut by 6 bases, the J end by 2 bases, with 15 bases between. This CDR3 is 14 amino acids long. Germline V gene sequence: CDR1 DFQATT, CDR2 SNEGSKA (reference sequence). The data stem from a study of T-cell reconstitution after alpha-beta-depleted transplantation in children. Preparing the TCRbeta library involved the use of unique molecular identifiers. Using its own MiXCR run on the PCR reads, TCRdb lists one record per CDR3 protein. The repertoire has some 600,000 distinct CDR3 sequences, over 10% of them found once; the top ten carry 2.2%. Study results and limitations: T-cell counts and diversity at one year following transplant were attributed mainly to newly produced T cells.

The chain recombines TRBV20-1 with TRBJ2-3, with D maybe TRBD2 (5 bases). The source material was PBMCs, mostly from graft donor cells, sampled 360 days after TCRalphabeta/CD19-depleted stem cell transplant. This TCR was recovered from a male patient aged 5 to 17 who had a stem cell transplant for acute myeloid leukemia, so the T cells may come from the graft donor. The CDR3 DNA is TGCAGTGCCCCCGGCAGCGGAAACACAGATACGCAGTATTTT. Translating it yields CSAPGSGNTDTQYF.